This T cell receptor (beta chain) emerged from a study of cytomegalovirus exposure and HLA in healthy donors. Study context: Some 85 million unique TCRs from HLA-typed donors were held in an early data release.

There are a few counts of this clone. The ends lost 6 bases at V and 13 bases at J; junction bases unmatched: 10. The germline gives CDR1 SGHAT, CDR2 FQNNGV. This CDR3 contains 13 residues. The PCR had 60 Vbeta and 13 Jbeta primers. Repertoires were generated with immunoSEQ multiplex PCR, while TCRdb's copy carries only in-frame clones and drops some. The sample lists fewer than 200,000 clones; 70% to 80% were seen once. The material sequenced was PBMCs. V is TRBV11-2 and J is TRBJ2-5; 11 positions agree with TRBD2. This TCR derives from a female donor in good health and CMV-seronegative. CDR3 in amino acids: CASRGLAGGLWYF. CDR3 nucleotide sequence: TGTGCCAGCAGGGGCCTAGCGGGAGGCCTCTGGTACTTC.